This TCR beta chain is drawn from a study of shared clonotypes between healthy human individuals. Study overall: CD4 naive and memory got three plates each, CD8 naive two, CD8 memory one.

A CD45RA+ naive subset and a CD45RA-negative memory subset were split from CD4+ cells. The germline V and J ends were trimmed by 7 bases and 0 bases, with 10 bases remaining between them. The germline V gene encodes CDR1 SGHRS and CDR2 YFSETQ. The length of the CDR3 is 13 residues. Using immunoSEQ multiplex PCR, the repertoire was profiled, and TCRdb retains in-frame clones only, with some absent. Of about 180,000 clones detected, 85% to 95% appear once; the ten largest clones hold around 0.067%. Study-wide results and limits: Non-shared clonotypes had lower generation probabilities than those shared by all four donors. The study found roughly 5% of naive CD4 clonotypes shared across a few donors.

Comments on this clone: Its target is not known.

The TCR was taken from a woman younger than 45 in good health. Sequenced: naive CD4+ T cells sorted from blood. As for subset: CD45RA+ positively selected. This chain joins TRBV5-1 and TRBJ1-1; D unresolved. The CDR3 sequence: CASRQELNTEAFF. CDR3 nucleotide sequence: TGCGCCAGCCGGCAGGAGCTGAACACTGAAGCTTTCTTT.